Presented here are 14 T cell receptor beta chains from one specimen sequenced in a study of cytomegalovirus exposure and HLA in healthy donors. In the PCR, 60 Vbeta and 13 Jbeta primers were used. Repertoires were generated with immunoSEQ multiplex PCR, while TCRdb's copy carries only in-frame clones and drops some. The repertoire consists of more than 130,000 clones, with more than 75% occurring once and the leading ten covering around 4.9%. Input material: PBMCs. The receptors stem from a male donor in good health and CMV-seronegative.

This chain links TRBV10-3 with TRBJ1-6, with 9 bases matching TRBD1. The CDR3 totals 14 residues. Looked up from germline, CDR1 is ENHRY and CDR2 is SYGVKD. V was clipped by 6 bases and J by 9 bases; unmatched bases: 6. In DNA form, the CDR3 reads TGTGCCATCAGGGACAGGGGAGTTAGTTCACCCCTCCACTTT. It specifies CAIRDRGVSSPLHF.

The CDR3 nucleotides are TGTGCCAGCAGTTTTCTACGGACGGGGGAGGGGACCACTGAAGCTTTCTTT. Encoded protein: CASSFLRTGEGTTEAFF. This chain joins TRBV27 and TRBJ1-1, with D maybe TRBD1 (5 bases). The V gene lost 3 bases and the J gene lost 4 bases, with 21 bases spanning the gap. The CDR3 contains 17 residues. Looked up from germline, CDR1 is MNHEY and CDR2 is SMNVEV (reference sequence).

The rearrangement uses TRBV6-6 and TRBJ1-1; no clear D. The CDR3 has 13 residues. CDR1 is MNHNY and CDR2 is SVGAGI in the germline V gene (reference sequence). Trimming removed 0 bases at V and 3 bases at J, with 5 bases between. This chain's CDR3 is CASSYSTHTEAFF. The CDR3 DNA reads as TGTGCCAGCAGTTACTCGACTCACACTGAAGCTTTCTTT.

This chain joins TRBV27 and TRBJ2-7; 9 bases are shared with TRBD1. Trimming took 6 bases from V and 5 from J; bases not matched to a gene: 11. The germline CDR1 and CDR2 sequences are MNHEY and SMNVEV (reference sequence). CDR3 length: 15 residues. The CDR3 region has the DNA TGTGCCAGCAGCCTCCGGGACAGGGCCGTACACGAGCAGTACTTC. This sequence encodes CASSLRDRAVHEQYF.

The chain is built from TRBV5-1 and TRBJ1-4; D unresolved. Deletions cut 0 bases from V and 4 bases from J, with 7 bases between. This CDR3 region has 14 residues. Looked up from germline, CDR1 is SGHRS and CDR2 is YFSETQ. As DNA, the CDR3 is TGCGCCAGCAGCTTGGAACGACTTAATGAAAAACTGTTTTTT. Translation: CASSLERLNEKLFF.

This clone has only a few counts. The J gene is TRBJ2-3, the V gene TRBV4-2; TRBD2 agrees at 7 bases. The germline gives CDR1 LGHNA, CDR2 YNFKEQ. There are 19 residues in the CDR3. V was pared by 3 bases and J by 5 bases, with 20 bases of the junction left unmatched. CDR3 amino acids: CASSQEGTSGRPAGDTQYF. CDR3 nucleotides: TGTGCCAGCAGCCAGGAGGGGACGTCCGGGAGGCCGGCGGGAGATACGCAGTATTTT.

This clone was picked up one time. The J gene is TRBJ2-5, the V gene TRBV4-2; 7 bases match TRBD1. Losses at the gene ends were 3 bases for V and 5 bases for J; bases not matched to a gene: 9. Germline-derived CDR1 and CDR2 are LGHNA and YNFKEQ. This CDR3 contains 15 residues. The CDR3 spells CASSQAQGEGETQYF. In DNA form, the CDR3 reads TGTGCCAGCAGCCAGGCCCAGGGGGAAGGGGAGACCCAGTACTTC.

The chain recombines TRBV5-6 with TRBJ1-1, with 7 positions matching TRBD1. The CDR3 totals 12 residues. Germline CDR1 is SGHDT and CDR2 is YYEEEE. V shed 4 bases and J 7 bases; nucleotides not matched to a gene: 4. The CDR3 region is CASSGGTVEAFF. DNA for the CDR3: TGTGCCAGCAGCGGGGGGACAGTTGAAGCTTTCTTT. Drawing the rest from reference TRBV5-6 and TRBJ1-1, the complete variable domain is DAGVTQSPTHLIKTRGQQVTLRCSPKSGHDTVSWYQQALGQGPQFIFQYYEEEERQRGNFPDRFSGHQFPNYSSELNVNALLLGDSALYLCASSGGTVEAFFGQGTRLTVV.

CDR3 coding DNA: TGTGCCTGGAGTGTCCGGGGTCCAGAGACCCAGTACTTC. Its protein is CAWSVRGPETQYF. The rearrangement joins TRBV30 to TRBJ2-5; possibly TRBD2 for D (5 bases). In germline, CDR1 is GTSNPN, CDR2 SVGIG (reference sequence). With 0 bases removed from V and 4 bases from J, the gap between germline ends came to 9 bases. This CDR3 contains 13 residues.

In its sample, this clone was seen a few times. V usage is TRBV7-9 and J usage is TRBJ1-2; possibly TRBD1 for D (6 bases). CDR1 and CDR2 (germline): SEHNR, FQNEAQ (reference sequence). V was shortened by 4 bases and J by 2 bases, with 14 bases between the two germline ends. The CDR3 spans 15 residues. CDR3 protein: CASSYSGAQNYGYTF. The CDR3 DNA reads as TGTGCCAGCAGCTACTCAGGGGCGCAGAACTATGGCTACACCTTC.

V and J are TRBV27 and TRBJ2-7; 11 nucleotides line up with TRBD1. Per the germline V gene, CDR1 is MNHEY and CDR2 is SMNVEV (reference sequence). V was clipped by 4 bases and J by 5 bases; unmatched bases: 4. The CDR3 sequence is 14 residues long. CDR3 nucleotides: TGTGCCAGCAGTTGGACAGGGGGCCGCGACGAGCAGTACTTC. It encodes CASSWTGGRDEQYF.

The CDR3 here is CASSENGSPDGLFF. The DNA of the CDR3 is TGTGCCAGCAGCGAGAACGGTTCCCCCGATGGGCTGTTTTTT. The rearrangement links TRBV9 to TRBJ2-2; D gene unclear. The CDR3 contains 14 residues. CDR1 SGDLS and CDR2 YYNGEE come from the germline V gene. V dropped 3 bases and J dropped 13 bases, with 19 bases sitting between them.

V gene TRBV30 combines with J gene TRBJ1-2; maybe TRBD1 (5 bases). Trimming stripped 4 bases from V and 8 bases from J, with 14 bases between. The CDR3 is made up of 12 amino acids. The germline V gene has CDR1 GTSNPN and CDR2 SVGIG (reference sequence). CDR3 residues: CAWMQPGHGYTF. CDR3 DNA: TGTGCCTGGATGCAACCAGGGCACGGCTACACCTTC.

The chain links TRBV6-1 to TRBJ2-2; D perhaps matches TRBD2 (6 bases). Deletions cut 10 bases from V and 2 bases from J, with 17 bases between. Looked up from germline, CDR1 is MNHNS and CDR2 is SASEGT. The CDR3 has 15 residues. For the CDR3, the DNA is TGTGCCACCCTGGGGGGACGGATAAACACCGGGGAGCTGTTTTTT. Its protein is CATLGGRINTGELFF.